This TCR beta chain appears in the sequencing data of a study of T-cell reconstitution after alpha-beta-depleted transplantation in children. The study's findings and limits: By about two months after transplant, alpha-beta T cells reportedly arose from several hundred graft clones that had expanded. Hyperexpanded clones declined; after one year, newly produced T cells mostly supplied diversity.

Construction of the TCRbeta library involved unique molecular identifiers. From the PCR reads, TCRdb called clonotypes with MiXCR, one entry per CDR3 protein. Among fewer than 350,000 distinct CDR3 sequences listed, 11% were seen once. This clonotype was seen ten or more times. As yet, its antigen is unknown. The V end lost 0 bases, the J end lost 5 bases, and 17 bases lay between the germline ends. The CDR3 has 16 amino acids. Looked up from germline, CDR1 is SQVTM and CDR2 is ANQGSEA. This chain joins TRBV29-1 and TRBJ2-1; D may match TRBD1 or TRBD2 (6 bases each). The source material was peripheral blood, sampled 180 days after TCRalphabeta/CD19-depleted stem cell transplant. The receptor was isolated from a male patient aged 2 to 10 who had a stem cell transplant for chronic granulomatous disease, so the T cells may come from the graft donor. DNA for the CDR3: TGCAGCGTTGAAGATCTAGTATGGGGGGCAAACAATGAGCAGTTCTTC. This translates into CSVEDLVWGANNEQFF.